Reported below is one T cell receptor (beta chain). Its target is unknown. The data belong to a study of blood T cells in healthy people across ages. Findings and limits, study-wide: Whereas aged donors had fewer naive CD4+ cells, long-lived donors had more of them and higher diversity. Unsorted PBMC input precluded a conclusive naive versus antigen-experienced comparison.

V shed 5 bases and J shed 4 bases, with 6 bases lying between them. The CDR3 totals 12 residues. PCR was performed a second time for 7 to 11 cycles using a sample-barcoded 5' primer and a J-beta primer mix. At least 2.5 million CDR3-containing paired-end reads were obtained per sample. TCRdb reprocessed the 5' RACE reads with MiXCR, giving one entry per CDR3 protein. The sample carries almost 800,000 distinct CDR3 sequences, about 62% recorded once. Roughly 9 milliliters of peripheral blood were drawn from each donor. Sequencing was carried out using blood. The V gene is TRBV12-3 or TRBV12-4, the J gene TRBJ2-1, with D unresolved. The sequence was obtained from a man aged 25-45 years in good health. The CDR3 protein is CASSREYNEQFF. For the CDR3, the DNA is TGTGCCAGCAGTAGAGAATACAATGAGCAGTTCTTC.